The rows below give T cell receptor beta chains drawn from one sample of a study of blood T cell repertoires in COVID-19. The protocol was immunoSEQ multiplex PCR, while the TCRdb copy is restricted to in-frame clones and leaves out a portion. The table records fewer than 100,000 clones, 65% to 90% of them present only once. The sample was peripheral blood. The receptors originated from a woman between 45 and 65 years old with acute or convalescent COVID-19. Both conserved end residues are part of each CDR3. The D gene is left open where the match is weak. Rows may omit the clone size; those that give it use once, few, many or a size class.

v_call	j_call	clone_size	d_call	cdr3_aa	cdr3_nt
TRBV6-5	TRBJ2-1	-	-	CASQRAGEGRGEFF	TGTGCCAGCCAGCGGGCAGGGGAGGGCCGTGGGGAGTTCTTC
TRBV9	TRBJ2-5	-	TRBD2	CASSVGTSGRDETQYF	TGTGCCAGCAGCGTAGGAACTAGCGGGAGAGATGAGACCCAGTACTTC
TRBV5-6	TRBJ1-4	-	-	CASSGINRPEKLFF	TGTGCCAGCAGCGGAATAAACAGGCCCGAAAAACTGTTTTTT
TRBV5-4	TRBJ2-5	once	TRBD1	CASSQSGTVETQYF	TGTGCCAGCAGCCAATCCGGGACAGTAGAGACCCAGTACTTC
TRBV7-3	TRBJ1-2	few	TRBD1	CASSSSGTGTYTF	TGTGCCAGCAGCTCTTCCGGGACAGGGACCTACACCTTC
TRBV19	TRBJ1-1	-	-	CASSIDLVAGEMNTEAFF	TGTGCCAGTAGTATAGATCTTGTGGCAGGGGAAATGAACACTGAAGCTTTCTTT
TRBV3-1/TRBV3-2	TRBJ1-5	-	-	CASSHLRSNSNQPQHF	TGTGCCAGCAGCCATCTACGTTCCAATAGCAATCAGCCCCAGCATTTT
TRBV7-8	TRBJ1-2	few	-	CASSLGQGLSGYTF	TGTGCCAGCAGCTTAGGCCAGGGGCTAAGTGGCTACACCTTC
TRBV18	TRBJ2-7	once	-	CASSPSGGGSYEQYF	TGTGCCAGCTCACCCTCGGGCGGAGGCTCCTACGAGCAGTACTTC
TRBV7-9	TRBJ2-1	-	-	CASSPGQRSSYNEQFF	TGTGCCAGCAGCCCCGGACAGAGGAGCTCCTACAATGAGCAGTTCTTC
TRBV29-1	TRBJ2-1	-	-	CSVLLWSYNEQFF	TGCAGCGTTCTATTATGGTCCTACAATGAGCAGTTCTTC
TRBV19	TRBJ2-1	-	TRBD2	CASSLREKGNEQFF	TGTGCCAGTAGTTTGCGGGAGAAAGGCAATGAGCAGTTCTTC
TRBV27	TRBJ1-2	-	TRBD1	CASSLIGQGAYGYTF	TGTGCCAGCAGTCTAATAGGACAGGGGGCCTATGGCTACACCTTC
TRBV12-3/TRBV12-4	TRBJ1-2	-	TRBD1	CASSAGQGAGYTF	TGTGCCAGCAGTGCCGGACAGGGTGCGGGCTACACCTTC
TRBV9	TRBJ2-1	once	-	CASSVEGLGRDEQFF	TGTGCCAGCAGCGTAGAGGGGCTGGGTAGGGATGAGCAGTTCTTC
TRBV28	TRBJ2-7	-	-	CASSLVQNSYEQYF	TGTGCCAGCAGTTTAGTCCAGAACTCCTACGAGCAGTACTTC
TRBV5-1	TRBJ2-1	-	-	CASREGELSGNEQFF	TGCGCCAGCAGGGAAGGGGAATTGAGTGGCAATGAGCAGTTCTTC
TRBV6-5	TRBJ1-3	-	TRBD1	CASSSTGLGNTIYF	TGTGCCAGCAGTTCGACAGGGTTAGGAAACACCATATATTTT
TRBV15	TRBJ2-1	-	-	CATSSGQWANEQFF	TGTGCCACCAGCAGCGGACAGTGGGCCAATGAGCAGTTCTTC
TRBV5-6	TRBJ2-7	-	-	CASSLASVVQYF	TGTGCCAGCAGCTTGGCTAGCGTCGTGCAGTACTTC
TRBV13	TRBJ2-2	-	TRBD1	CASSGAGGSGTGELFF	TGTGCCAGCAGTGGCGCAGGGGGTTCGGGCACCGGGGAGCTGTTTTTT
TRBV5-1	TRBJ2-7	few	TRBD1	CASSIGQGALEQYF	TGCGCCAGCAGCATCGGACAGGGGGCGTTGGAGCAGTACTTC